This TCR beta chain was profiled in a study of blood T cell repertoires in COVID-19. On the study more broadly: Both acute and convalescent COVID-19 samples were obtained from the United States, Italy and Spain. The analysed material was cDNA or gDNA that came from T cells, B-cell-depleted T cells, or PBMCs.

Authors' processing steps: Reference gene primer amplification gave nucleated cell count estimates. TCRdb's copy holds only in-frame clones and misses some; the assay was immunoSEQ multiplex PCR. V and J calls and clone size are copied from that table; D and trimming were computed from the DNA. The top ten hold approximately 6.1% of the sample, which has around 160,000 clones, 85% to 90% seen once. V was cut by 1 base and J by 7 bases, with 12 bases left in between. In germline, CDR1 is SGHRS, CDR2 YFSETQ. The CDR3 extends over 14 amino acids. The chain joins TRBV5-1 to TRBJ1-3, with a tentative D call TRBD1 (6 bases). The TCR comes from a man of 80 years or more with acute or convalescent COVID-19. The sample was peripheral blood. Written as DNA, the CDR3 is TGCGCCAGCAGCTTGTATCAGGGGACGAACACCATATATTTT. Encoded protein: CASSLYQGTNTIYF.